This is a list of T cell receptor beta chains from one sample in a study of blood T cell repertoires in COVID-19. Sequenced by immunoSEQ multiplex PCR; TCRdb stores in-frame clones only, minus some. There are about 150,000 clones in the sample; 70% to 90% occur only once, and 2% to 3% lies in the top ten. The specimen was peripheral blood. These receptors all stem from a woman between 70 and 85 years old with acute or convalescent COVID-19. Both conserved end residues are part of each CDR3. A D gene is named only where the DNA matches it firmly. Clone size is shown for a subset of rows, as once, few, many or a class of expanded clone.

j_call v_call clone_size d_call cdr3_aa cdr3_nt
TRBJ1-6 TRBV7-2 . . CASSSAGGNSPLHF TGTGCCAGCAGCTCCGCCGGAGGGAATTCACCCCTCCACTTT
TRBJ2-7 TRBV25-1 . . CASSEGGRDREYF TGTGCCAGCAGTGAAGGTGGACGAGACAGAGAGTACTTC
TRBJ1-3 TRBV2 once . CASKGESGNTIYF TGTGCCAGCAAAGGGGAATCTGGAAACACCATATATTTT
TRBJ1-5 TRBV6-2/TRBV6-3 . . CASSYSGRRILYSNQPQHF TGTGCCAGCAGTTACTCGGGCAGACGGATCCTATATAGCAATCAGCCCCAGCATTTT
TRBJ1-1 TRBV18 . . CASSPNRQDPEAFF TGTGCCAGCTCACCGAACAGGCAAGACCCTGAAGCTTTCTTT
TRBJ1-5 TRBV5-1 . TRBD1 CASSLDRGSNQPQHF TGCGCCAGCAGCTTGGACAGGGGAAGCAATCAGCCCCAGCATTTT
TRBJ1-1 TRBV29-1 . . CSVERFGGRMMNTEAFF TGCAGCGTTGAAAGGTTTGGAGGGCGGATGATGAACACTGAAGCTTTCTTT
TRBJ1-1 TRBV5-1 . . CASSRTIMNTEAFF TGCGCCAGCAGCCGCACTATTATGAACACTGAAGCTTTCTTT
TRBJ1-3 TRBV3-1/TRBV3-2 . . CASTDLPGSGNTIYF TGTGCCAGCACCGACCTTCCAGGATCTGGAAACACCATATATTTT
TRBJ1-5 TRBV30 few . CAWSSTGKQPQHF TGTGCCTGGAGTTCTACAGGGAAACAGCCCCAGCATTTT
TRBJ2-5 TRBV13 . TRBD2 CASSARKEAGARETQYF TGTGCCAGCAGCGCCCGCAAGGAAGCGGGGGCCCGGGAGACCCAGTACTTC
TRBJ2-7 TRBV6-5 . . CASSYSTGKDEQYF TGTGCCAGCAGTTACTCAACAGGGAAGGACGAGCAGTACTTC
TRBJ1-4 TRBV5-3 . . CARSLVPVEGEINEKLFF TGTGCCAGAAGCTTGGTCCCGGTTGAGGGGGAGATTAATGAAAAACTGTTTTTT
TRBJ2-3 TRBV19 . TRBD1 CASSRRGPGTDTQYF TGTGCCAGTAGCCGCAGGGGGCCGGGCACAGATACGCAGTATTTT
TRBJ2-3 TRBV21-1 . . CASSKEPGGGAAGTDTQYF TGTGCCAGCAGCAAAGAACCCGGCGGGGGGGCGGCTGGCACAGATACGCAGTATTTT
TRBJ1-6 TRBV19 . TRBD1 CASSTLTGVKDSPLHF TGTGCCAGTAGTACGTTGACAGGGGTGAAGGATTCACCCCTCCACTTT
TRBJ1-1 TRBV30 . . CAWRLQGGGPEAFF TGTGCCTGGCGATTACAGGGCGGAGGACCTGAAGCTTTCTTT
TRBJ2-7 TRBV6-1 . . CASSEAPDTGEQYF TGTGCCAGCAGTGAAGCGCCGGACACGGGCGAGCAGTACTTC
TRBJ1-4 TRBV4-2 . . CASSQDGAGKNEKLFF TGTGCCAGCAGCCAAGATGGGGCAGGGAAGAACGAAAAACTGTTTTTT
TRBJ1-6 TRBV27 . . CASSLQGGTYNSPLHF TGTGCCAGCAGTTTACAGGGTGGGACCTATAATTCACCCCTCCACTTT
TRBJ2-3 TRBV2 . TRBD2 CASSEFLTSPTDTQYF TGTGCCAGCAGTGAATTTTTGACTAGCCCCACAGATACGCAGTATTTT
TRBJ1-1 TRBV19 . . CASSIKQGYTEAFF TGTGCCAGTAGTATCAAGCAGGGATACACTGAAGCTTTCTTT